The subject of this entry is one T cell receptor (beta chain). A much more abundant neighbour one base away suggests this may be a read error. The time point here: blood at routine non-recurrence follow-up after resection. Tumor, nontumor lung or frozen PBMC supplied whole RNA, sequenced without sorting. This specimen belongs to a study of spatial heterogeneity in lung cancer. As for the study in general: Sequenced follow-up PBMC samples came a median of about 2 years after resection, where available. Consistent detection of more beta-chain than alpha-chain sequences was observed.

A distinct unique molecular identifier was carried by each TCR cDNA molecule. From the 5' RACE reads, TCRdb called clonotypes with MiXCR, one entry per CDR3 protein. The repertoire consists of 100,000 to 120,000 distinct CDR3 sequences, with more than 10% occurring once and the leading ten covering 20% to 25%. Germline CDR1 SGHAT, CDR2 FQNNGV. This CDR3 is 14 amino acids long. The V and J ends lost 3 bases and 5 bases respectively, with 11 bases between them. This receptor was taken from a female donor with early-stage non-small cell lung cancer. The source material was PBMCs, sampled at follow-up. V and J are TRBV11-2 and TRBJ2-1; the D is unclear. The CDR3 is CASSFLVGNNEQFF. DNA for the CDR3: TGTGCCAGCAGCTTCCTAGTGGGAAACAATGAGCAGTTCTTC.